The clone carrying this T cell receptor (beta chain) was seen once. Antigen: not known. 13 Jbeta primers and 60 Vbeta primers were used for the PCR. Clones were sequenced by immunoSEQ multiplex PCR, and TCRdb holds only the in-frame ones, with some missing. Here the sample spans 90,000 to 110,000 clones, approximately 82% being singletons. This entry is derived from a study of cytomegalovirus exposure and HLA in healthy donors. Study findings and constraints: What a later analysis reportedly showed was that an Asian-associated ancestry cluster had fewer N-insertions than the roughly 700-donor mean.

Between the trimmed V and J ends, which lost 3 bases and 4 bases, there was a span of 7 bases. The CDR3 loop spans 12 amino acids. In germline, CDR1 is MDHEN, CDR2 SYDVKM. The sequencing sample was made of PBMCs. The chain recombines TRBV28 with TRBJ2-7; D is uncertain. The TCR originated in a man in his forties in good health and CMV-seropositive. CDR3 sequence (DNA): TGTGCCAGCAGTTTGGGCAGATACGAGCAGTACTTC. Protein product: CASSLGRYEQYF.